The 5 T cell receptor beta chains below were found in one sample sequenced in a study of cytomegalovirus exposure and HLA in healthy donors. 60 Vbeta and 13 Jbeta primers were used in PCR. Clones were sequenced by immunoSEQ multiplex PCR, and TCRdb holds only the in-frame ones, with some missing. The profile shows approximately 150,000 clones, approximately 68% of them singletons. Sequencing was carried out using PBMCs. These receptors were obtained from a man aged 35 to 55 in good health and CMV-seronegative.

This chain joins TRBV2 and TRBJ2-6, with TRBD1 identical over 7 bases. Germline V lookup: CDR1 SNHLY, CDR2 FYNNEI. V trimming: 6 bases; J trimming: 4 bases; junction bases outside the gene matches: 6. The CDR3 length is 15 residues. The CDR3 reads CASRKGAPGANVLTF. The CDR3 coding sequence is TGTGCCAGCAGAAAGGGGGCGCCCGGGGCCAACGTCCTGACTTTC.

With respect to this clone: The sample carries other DNA sequences with the same CDR3. The rearrangement joins TRBV15 to TRBJ2-7, with 9 bases fitting TRBD1. Germline V lookup: CDR1 LNHNV, CDR2 YYDKDF (reference sequence). V lost 3 bases and J lost 2; bases outside the gene matches: 2. CDR3 size: 14 residues. The CDR3 DNA is TGTGCCACCAGCAGGGACAGGGGACCCTACGAGCAGTACTTC. Amino acid sequence: CATSRDRGPYEQYF. The whole variable domain, remainder taken from reference TRBV15 and TRBJ2-7, is DAMVIQNPRYQVTQFGKPVTLSCSQTLNHNVMYWYQQKSSQAPKLLFHYYDKDFNNEADTPDNFQSRRPNTSFCFLDIRSPGLGDTAMYLCATSRDRGPYEQYFGPGTRLTVT.

The chain combines TRBV27 with TRBJ2-7; 9 bases line up with TRBD2. Germline V gives CDR1 MNHEY, CDR2 SMNVEV (reference sequence). The V and J ends lost 2 bases and 7 bases, in that order; junction bases with no gene match: 18. This CDR3 is built from 18 residues. CDR3 coding DNA: TGTGCCAGCAGTTTACAGGGGATAGGGCGGGAGGGCCTTCGAGAGCAGTACTTC. Its translation is CASSLQGIGREGLREQYF.

The V gene is TRBV7-6, the J gene TRBJ1-3; no firm D call. This CDR3 has 11 residues. CDR1 is SGHVS, CDR2 FNYEAQ, per germline. In nucleotides, the CDR3 is TGTGTTTGTCGCTCTGGAAACACCATATATTTT. It specifies CVCRSGNTIYF. Full variable domain (missing parts from reference TRBV7-6 and TRBJ1-3): GAGVSQSPRYKVTKRGQDVALRCDPISGHVSLYWYRQALGQGPEFLTYFNYEAQQDKSGLPNDRFSAERPEGSISTLTIQRTEQRDSAMYRCVCRSGNTIYFGEGSWLTVV.

The gene calls are TRBV12-2 and TRBJ2-2; the table's D call, TRBD1, has no DNA check behind it. TRBV12-2 constitutes a pseudogene. The CDR3 runs 17 residues. The CDR3 DNA reads TGTGCAAGTCGCAAAGTCCTGGGACAGGCGAACACCGGGGAGCTGTTTTTT. Translated: CASRKVLGQANTGELFF.